Following are 24 T cell receptor beta chains from one sample sequenced in a study of vaccination and CD4 T cells after COVID-19. The treatment denotes: roughly 10-day PBMC culture with coronavirus spike peptide pools or control peptides (ViraFEST assay). Their cognate antigens are unknown. The assay that was used to sequence DNA from cultured CD4+ T cells was the Oncomine TCR Beta short-read assay. TCRdb re-analysed the PCR reads in MiXCR, keeping a single row per CDR3 protein. The sample has approximately 17,000 distinct CDR3 sequences, 58% seen once. The sample was CD4+ T cells from blood, cultured in vitro, taken before SARS-CoV-2 vaccination. These receptors were taken from a human donor who had recovered from COVID-19.

The chain has TRBV20-1 and TRBJ1-1; the D gene is possibly TRBD1 (5 bases). CDR1 is DFQATT, CDR2 SNEGSKA, per germline (reference sequence). Between the trimmed V and J ends, which lost 2 bases and 1 base, there was a span of 14 bases. The CDR3 spans 15 residues. This CDR3 reads CSARRDGTQNTEAFF. The CDR3, as DNA: TGCAGTGCTAGACGAGACGGGACTCAGAACACTGAAGCTTTCTTT.

The V and J genes are TRBV2 and TRBJ1-4; D may be TRBD1 (6 bases). V was cut by 7 bases and J by 7 bases, with 16 bases left in between. The CDR3 is made up of 14 amino acids. Germline CDR1 SNHLY, CDR2 FYNNEI. CDR3 amino acids: CASIRTVEGEKLFF. Written as DNA, the CDR3 is TGTGCCAGCATAAGGACAGTGGAAGGTGAAAAACTGTTTTTT.

This chain joins TRBV15 and TRBJ2-3; TRBD1 or TRBD2 may be the D gene (7 bases each). Germline CDR1 reads LNHNV; CDR2 reads YYDKDF (reference sequence). V gave up 5 bases and J gave up 1 base, with 19 bases separating them. CDR3 size: 17 residues. CDR3 amino acids: CATSFATRGRGTDTQYF. In DNA form, the CDR3 reads TGTGCCACCAGCTTTGCTACCAGGGGGAGGGGCACAGATACGCAGTATTTT.

The V call is TRBV28, the J call TRBJ2-1, with 9 bases aligning to TRBD2. The CDR3 loop spans 15 amino acids. V dropped 7 bases and J dropped 5; count of bases not matched to a gene: 9. Germline CDR1 reads MDHEN; CDR2 reads SYDVKM. The CDR3 sequence: CASNPAGGWDNEQFF. In DNA form, the CDR3 reads TGTGCCAGCAACCCAGCGGGAGGATGGGACAATGAGCAGTTCTTC.

The chain has TRBV28 and TRBJ2-1; D not certain. The ends were cut back, 5 bases at V and 1 base at J, with 15 bases in the middle. Looked up from germline, CDR1 is MDHEN and CDR2 is SYDVKM. The CDR3 consists of 16 residues. The CDR3 nucleotides are TGTGCCAGCAGTCCCCTTCCGGTTGGGTCCTACAATGAGCAGTTCTTC. Its translation is CASSPLPVGSYNEQFF.

The chain employs TRBV12-3 or TRBV12-4 and TRBJ1-2; a weak D match, TRBD1 (6 bases). V lost 6 bases and J 4 bases, leaving 12 bases between the germline ends. The CDR3 extends over 13 amino acids. CDR3 DNA sequence: TGTGCCAGCAGGTCCCAGGGGACCTATGGCTACACCTTC. Protein sequence: CASRSQGTYGYTF.

The J gene is TRBJ1-6, the V gene TRBV18; D is unresolved. This CDR3 region has 12 residues. Germline V CDR1 and CDR2: KGHSH, LQKENI. The germline V and J ends were trimmed by 0 bases and 10 bases, with 4 bases remaining between them. CDR3 protein: CASSPPGSPLHF. CDR3 nucleotide sequence: TGTGCCAGCTCACCACCGGGCTCACCCCTCCACTTT.

This chain's CDR3 is CATSSPGTTNTGELFF. CDR3 nucleotides: TGTGCCACCAGCAGCCCCGGGACTACGAACACCGGGGAGCTGTTTTTT. The chain has TRBV15 and TRBJ2-2; 7 bases agree with TRBD2. Looked up from germline, CDR1 is LNHNV and CDR2 is YYDKDF (reference sequence). The CDR3 extends over 16 amino acids. The ends lost 3 bases at V and 0 bases at J; junction bases unmatched: 4. The full variable domain, completed using reference TRBV15 and TRBJ2-2, is DAMVIQNPRYQVTQFGKPVTLSCSQTLNHNVMYWYQQKSSQAPKLLFHYYDKDFNNEADTPDNFQSRRPNTSFCFLDIRSPGLGDTAMYLCATSSPGTTNTGELFFGEGSRLTVL.

The chain is built from TRBV19 and TRBJ2-5, with D possibly being TRBD1 (5 bases). V was trimmed by 4 bases and J by 3 bases, leaving 9 bases between them. This CDR3 region has 13 residues. CDR1 is LNHDA, CDR2 SQIVND, per germline (reference sequence). CDR3 region: CASSRGWEETQYF. For the CDR3, the DNA is TGTGCCAGTAGTAGGGGCTGGGAAGAGACCCAGTACTTC.

The chain recombines TRBV23-1 with TRBJ2-7, with 7 bases lining up with TRBD1. TRBV23-1 is sorted into the ORF group, with uncertain function. The length of the CDR3 is 14 residues. Losses at the gene ends were 6 bases for V and 4 bases for J; bases not matched to a gene: 9. The CDR3 loop is CASSGQVREYEQYF. The CDR3 coding sequence is TGCGCCAGCAGCGGACAGGTTAGGGAGTACGAGCAGTACTTC.

The V gene is TRBV5-1, the J gene TRBJ1-6; D perhaps matches TRBD1 (6 bases). Germline V lookup: CDR1 SGHRS, CDR2 YFSETQ. This CDR3 contains 16 residues. The V end was cut by 3 bases, the J end by 8 bases, with 18 bases between. The CDR3 region has the DNA TGCGCCAGCAGCTCATTCGGGCTGGGGGCGGATTCACCCCTCCACTTT. Protein: CASSSFGLGADSPLHF.

This chain joins TRBV20-1 and TRBJ2-6; D is perhaps TRBD1 (6 bases). The V gene lost 3 bases and the J gene lost 4 bases, with 13 bases spanning the gap. There are 15 residues in the CDR3. The germline gives CDR1 DFQATT, CDR2 SNEGSKA (reference sequence). CDR3 nucleotide sequence: TGCAGTGCTAGTTTGGGGGCGTCCGGGGCCAACGTCCTGACTTTC. The encoded protein is CSASLGASGANVLTF.

This clonotype has a handful of counts. J is TRBJ1-1 and V is TRBV20-1; no firm D call. The CDR3 spans 13 residues. The V end lost 7 bases, the J end lost 1 base, and 13 bases lay between the germline ends. CDR1 and CDR2 (germline): DFQATT, SNEGSKA (reference sequence). DNA for the CDR3: TGCAGTGTCCGGGGTCCGGGGAACACTGAAGCTTTCTTT. Translating gives CSVRGPGNTEAFF.

The chain carries TRBV29-1 and TRBJ1-1; D is unresolved. Germline V gene lookup returns CDR1 SQVTM and CDR2 ANQGSEA. This CDR3 comprises 11 residues. V was clipped by 7 bases and J by 0 bases, with 6 bases between them. The CDR3 nucleotides read TGCAGCGGAACCTTGAACACTGAAGCTTTCTTT. It encodes CSGTLNTEAFF.

The chain has TRBV20-1 and TRBJ2-3; the D gene is possibly TRBD2 (6 bases). V was clipped by 0 bases and J by 1 base, with 8 bases between them. Germline V gives CDR1 DFQATT, CDR2 SNEGSKA (reference sequence). This CDR3 is built from 14 residues. CDR3 sequence (DNA): TGCAGTGCTAGAGATTTAGCGGGCACAGATACGCAGTATTTT. It is translated as CSARDLAGTDTQYF.

V usage is TRBV20-1 and J usage is TRBJ1-5; 7 positions match TRBD1. V was pared by 5 bases and J by 3 bases, with 7 bases of the junction left unmatched. Germline assignment: CDR1 DFQATT and CDR2 SNEGSKA (reference sequence). CDR3 size: 14 residues. The CDR3 loop reads CSAYRQGPNQPQHF. As DNA, the CDR3 is TGCAGTGCTTATAGACAGGGCCCCAATCAGCCCCAGCATTTT.

The chain employs TRBV28 and TRBJ1-3; D is uncertain. Germline V gene sequence: CDR1 MDHEN, CDR2 SYDVKM. V lost 5 bases, J lost 2 bases, and 4 bases lay in between. This CDR3 has 12 amino acids. The CDR3 here is CASSNPGNTIYF. The CDR3 bases are TGTGCCAGCAGTAACCCTGGAAACACCATATATTTT.

This clonotype was seen only once. V gene TRBV20-1 combines with J gene TRBJ2-3; tentative D call: TRBD2 (6 bases). The CDR3 runs 17 residues. The V gene lost 2 bases and the J gene lost 1 base, with 19 bases spanning the gap. The germline CDR1 and CDR2 sequences are DFQATT and SNEGSKA (reference sequence). CDR3 residues: CSARSPEGLGGTDTQYF. The CDR3 DNA follows: TGCAGTGCTAGATCCCCCGAGGGACTCGGTGGCACAGATACGCAGTATTTT.

V usage is TRBV7-9 and J usage is TRBJ2-5; 9 bases are shared with TRBD2. The germline CDR1 and CDR2 sequences are SEHNR and FQNEAQ (reference sequence). The CDR3 consists of 16 residues. The J segment lost 5 bases and the V segment lost 0 bases, leaving 7 bases of the junction unmatched. CDR3 sequence reads: CASSLAAGGPRETQYF. The CDR3 coding sequence is TGTGCCAGCAGCTTAGCGGCGGGAGGGCCGCGGGAGACCCAGTACTTC. The whole variable domain, filled in from reference TRBV7-9 and TRBJ2-5, reads DTGVSQNPRHKITKRGQNVTFRCDPISEHNRLYWYRQTLGQGPEFLTYFQNEAQLEKSRLLSDRFSAERPKGSFSTLEIQRTEQGDSAMYLCASSLAAGGPRETQYFGPGTRLLVL.

J is TRBJ2-3 and V is TRBV20-1; 8 bases line up with TRBD1. The CDR3 has 13 amino acids. CDR1 and CDR2 (germline): DFQATT, SNEGSKA (reference sequence). V shed 3 bases and J 5 bases; nucleotides not matched to a gene: 4. The DNA of the CDR3 is TGCAGTGCTAGGGTGACAGGGGAAGATACGCAGTATTTT. Protein: CSARVTGEDTQYF.

The V gene is TRBV7-3, the J gene TRBJ2-7; D perhaps matches TRBD2 (5 bases). The V gene lost 5 bases and the J gene lost 1 base, with 12 bases spanning the gap. CDR1 is SGHTA, CDR2 FQGTGA, per germline. CDR3 length equals 14 residues. This CDR3 is CASSLLASSYEQYF. CDR3 DNA: TGTGCCAGCAGCCTATTAGCGTCTTCCTACGAGCAGTACTTC.

The chain joins TRBV20-1 to TRBJ1-1; D unresolved. CDR1 and CDR2 (germline): DFQATT, SNEGSKA (reference sequence). Trimming removed 0 bases at V and 0 bases at J, with 14 bases between. The length of the CDR3 is 16 residues. Here the CDR3 DNA reads TGCAGTGCTAGAGAATGGCGTGGAATAATGAACACTGAAGCTTTCTTT. It yields the protein CSAREWRGIMNTEAFF.

This clonotype occurred a few times. Its ends do not fully match the called genes, so a read error is possible. The chain couples TRBV6-2 or TRBV6-3 to TRBJ1-5; 10 bases are a match to TRBD1. The germline CDR1 and CDR2 sequences are MNHEY and SVGEGT. The CDR3 sequence is 14 residues long. The CDR3 nucleotides read TGCGCCGCGGACAGGGGGATTAGCAATCAGCCCCAGCATTTT. Encoded protein: CAADRGISNQPQHF.

This chain links TRBV28 with TRBJ2-2; D is undetermined. CDR1 and CDR2 from the germline V gene are MDHEN and SYDVKM. CDR3 length: 16 amino acids. V shed 4 bases and J shed 0 bases, with 12 bases lying between them. The CDR3 DNA sequence: TGTGCCAGCAGTTCCCCCGGGCTGACGAACACCGGGGAGCTGTTTTTT. Protein product: CASSSPGLTNTGELFF.